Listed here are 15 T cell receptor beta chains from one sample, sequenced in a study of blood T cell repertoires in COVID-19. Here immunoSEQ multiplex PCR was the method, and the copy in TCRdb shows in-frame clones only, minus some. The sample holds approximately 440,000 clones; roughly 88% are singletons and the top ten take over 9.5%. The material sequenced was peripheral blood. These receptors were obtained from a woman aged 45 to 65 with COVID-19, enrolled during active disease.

CDR3 nucleotide sequence: TGTGCCACCAGTGATTCGCTAGCGGGGGGCCGAGAGACCCAGTACTTC. It is translated as CATSDSLAGGRETQYF. The chain joins TRBV24-1 to TRBJ2-5; 11 bases are a match to TRBD2. The junction had 5 bases not matched to a gene; V was cut back by 2 bases and J by 4 bases. The germline gives CDR1 KGHDR, CDR2 SFDVKD. This CDR3 comprises 16 residues.

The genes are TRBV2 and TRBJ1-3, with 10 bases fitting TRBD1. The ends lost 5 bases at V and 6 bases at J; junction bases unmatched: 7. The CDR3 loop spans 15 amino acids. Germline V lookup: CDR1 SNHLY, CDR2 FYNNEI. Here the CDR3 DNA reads TGTGCCAGCAGTCCAGACAGGGGGCTCAAAAACACCATATATTTT. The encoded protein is CASSPDRGLKNTIYF.

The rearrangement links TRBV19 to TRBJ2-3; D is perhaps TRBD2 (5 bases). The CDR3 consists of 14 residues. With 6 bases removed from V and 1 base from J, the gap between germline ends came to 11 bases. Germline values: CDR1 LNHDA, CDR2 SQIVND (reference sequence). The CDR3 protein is CASRTSGRTDTQYF. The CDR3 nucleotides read TGTGCCAGTAGGACAAGCGGCCGCACAGATACGCAGTATTTT.

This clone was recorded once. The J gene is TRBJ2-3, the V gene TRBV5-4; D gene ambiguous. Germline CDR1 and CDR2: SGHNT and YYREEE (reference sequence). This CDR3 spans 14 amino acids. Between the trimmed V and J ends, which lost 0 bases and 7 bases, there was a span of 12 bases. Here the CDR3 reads CASSLVLDKNTQYF. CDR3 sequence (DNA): TGTGCCAGCAGCTTGGTGTTAGACAAAAATACGCAGTATTTT.

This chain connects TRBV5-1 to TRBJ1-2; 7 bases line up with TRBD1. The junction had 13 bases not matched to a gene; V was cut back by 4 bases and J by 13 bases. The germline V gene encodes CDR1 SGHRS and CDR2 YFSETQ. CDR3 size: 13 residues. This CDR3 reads CASSRPGQSECTF. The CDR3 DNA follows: TGCGCCAGCAGCCGGCCGGGACAGTCTGAGTGCACCTTC. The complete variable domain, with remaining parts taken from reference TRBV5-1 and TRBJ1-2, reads KAGVTQTPRYLIKTRGQQVTLSCSPISGHRSVSWYQQTPGQGLQFLFEYFSETQRNKGNFPGRFSGRQFSNSRSEMNVSTLELGDSALYLCASSRPGQSECTFGSGTRLTVV.

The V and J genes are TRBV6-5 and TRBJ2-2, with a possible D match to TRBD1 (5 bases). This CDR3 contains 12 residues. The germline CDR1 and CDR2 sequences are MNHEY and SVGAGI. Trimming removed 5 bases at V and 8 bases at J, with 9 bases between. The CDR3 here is CASSRPGGELFF. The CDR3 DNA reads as TGTGCCAGCAGTCGACCAGGGGGGGAGCTGTTTTTT.

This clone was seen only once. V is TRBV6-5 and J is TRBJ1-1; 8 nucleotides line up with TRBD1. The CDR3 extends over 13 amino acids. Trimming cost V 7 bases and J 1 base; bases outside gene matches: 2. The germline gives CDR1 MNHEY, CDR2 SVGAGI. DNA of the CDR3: TGTGCCAGCATCGGACAGGGGAACACTGAAGCTTTCTTT. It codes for CASIGQGNTEAFF.

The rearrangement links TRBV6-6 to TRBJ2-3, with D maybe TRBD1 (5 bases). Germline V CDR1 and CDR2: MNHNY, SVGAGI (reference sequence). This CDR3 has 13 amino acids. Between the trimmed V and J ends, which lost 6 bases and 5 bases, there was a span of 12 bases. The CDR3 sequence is CASSLDRRDTQYF. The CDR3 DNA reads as TGTGCCAGCAGCCTCGACAGACGAGATACGCAGTATTTT.

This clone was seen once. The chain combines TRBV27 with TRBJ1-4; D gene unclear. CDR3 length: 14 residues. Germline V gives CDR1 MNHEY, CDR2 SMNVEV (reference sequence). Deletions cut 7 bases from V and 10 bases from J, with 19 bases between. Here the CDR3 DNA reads TGTGCCAGCAAGCCCGTAGAGGGCGGAGGAAAACTGTTTTTT. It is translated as CASKPVEGGGKLFF.

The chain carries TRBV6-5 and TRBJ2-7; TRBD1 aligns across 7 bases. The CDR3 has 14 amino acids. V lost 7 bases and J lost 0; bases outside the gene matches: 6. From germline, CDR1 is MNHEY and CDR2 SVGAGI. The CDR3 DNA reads TGTGCCAGCACCTCGGGACAGCGCTCCTACGAGCAGTACTTC. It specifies CASTSGQRSYEQYF.

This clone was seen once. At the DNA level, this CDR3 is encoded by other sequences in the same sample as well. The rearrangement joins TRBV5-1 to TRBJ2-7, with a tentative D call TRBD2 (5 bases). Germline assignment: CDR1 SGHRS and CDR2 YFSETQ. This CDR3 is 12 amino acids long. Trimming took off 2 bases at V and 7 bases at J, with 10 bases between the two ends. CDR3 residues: CASSFPPGEQYF. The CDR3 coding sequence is TGCGCCAGCAGCTTCCCCCCGGGGGAGCAGTACTTC.

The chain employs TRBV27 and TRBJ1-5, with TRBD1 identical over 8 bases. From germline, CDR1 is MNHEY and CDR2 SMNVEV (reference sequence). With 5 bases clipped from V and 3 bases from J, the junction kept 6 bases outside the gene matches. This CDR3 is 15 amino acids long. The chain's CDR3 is CASSRTGYYNQPQHF. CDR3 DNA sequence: TGTGCCAGCAGTCGGACAGGGTATTACAATCAGCCCCAGCATTTT.

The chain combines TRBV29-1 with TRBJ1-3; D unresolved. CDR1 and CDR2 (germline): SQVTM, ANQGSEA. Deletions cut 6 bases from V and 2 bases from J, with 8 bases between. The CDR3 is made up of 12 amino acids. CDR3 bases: TGCAGCGTACGGTCCCCTGGAAACACCATATATTTT. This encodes CSVRSPGNTIYF.

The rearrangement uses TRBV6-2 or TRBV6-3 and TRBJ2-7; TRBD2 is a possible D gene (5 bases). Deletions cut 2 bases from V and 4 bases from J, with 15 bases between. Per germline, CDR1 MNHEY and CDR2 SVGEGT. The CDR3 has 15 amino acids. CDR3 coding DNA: TGTGCCAGCAGTTACCGGGGTGGAGGACTTTACGAGCAGTACTTC. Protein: CASSYRGGGLYEQYF.

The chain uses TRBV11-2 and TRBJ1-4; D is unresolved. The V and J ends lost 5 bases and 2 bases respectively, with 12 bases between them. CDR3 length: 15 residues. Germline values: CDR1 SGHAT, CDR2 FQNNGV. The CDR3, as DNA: TGTGCCAGCAGCCCCGACGGGAGGACTAATGAAAAACTGTTTTTT. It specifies CASSPDGRTNEKLFF.